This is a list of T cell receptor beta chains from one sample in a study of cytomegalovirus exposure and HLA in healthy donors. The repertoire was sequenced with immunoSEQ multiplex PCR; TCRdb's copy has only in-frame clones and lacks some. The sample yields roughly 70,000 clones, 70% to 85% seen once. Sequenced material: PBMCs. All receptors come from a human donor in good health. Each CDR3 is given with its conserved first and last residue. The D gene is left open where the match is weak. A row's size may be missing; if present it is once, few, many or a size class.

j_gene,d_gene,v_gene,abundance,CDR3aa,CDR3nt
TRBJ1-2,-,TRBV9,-,CASSPSGVGRGYTF,TGTGCCAGCAGCCCTTCAGGGGTTGGACGGGGCTACACCTTC
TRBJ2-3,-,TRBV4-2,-,CASSVVGAILSTDTQYF,TGTGCCAGCAGCGTGGTGGGAGCGATCCTTAGCACAGATACGCAGTATTTT
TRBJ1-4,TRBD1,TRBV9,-,CASSAGTGEYEKLFF,TGTGCCAGCAGCGCCGGGACAGGGGAATATGAAAAACTGTTTTTT
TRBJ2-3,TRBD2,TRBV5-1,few,CASSLGSGIRADTQYF,TGCGCCAGCAGCTTGGGTAGCGGGATCAGGGCAGATACGCAGTATTTT
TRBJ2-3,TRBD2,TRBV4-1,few,CASSLSLAGGTDTQYF,TGCGCCAGCAGCCTCTCACTAGCGGGAGGCACAGATACGCAGTATTTT
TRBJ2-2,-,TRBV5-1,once,CASSFLSTGELFF,TGCGCCAGCAGCTTCCTTAGCACCGGGGAGCTGTTTTTT
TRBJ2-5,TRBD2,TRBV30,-,CAWSGLAGGPETQYF,TGTGCCTGGAGTGGACTAGCGGGAGGGCCGGAGACCCAGTACTTC
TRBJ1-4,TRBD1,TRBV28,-,CASSFLGTDEKLFF,TGTGCCAGCAGTTTCCTAGGGACAGACGAAAAACTGTTTTTT
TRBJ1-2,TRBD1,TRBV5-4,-,CASSLGGTGGGYTF,TGTGCCAGCAGCTTGGGGGGGACAGGGGGCGGCTACACCTTC
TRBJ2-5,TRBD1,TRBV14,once,CASSRRQGRISPPRETQYF,TGTGCCAGCAGCCGTCGACAGGGTAGGATAAGCCCCCCAAGAGAGACCCAGTACTTC
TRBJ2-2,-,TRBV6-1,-,CASRLDLTTGELFF,TGTGCCAGCAGATTGGACTTAACCACCGGGGAGCTGTTTTTT
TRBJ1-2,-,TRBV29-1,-,CSVMAGFNYGYTF,TGCAGCGTAATGGCAGGGTTTAACTATGGCTACACCTTC
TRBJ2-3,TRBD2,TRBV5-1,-,CASSPRGLAGDWADTQYF,TGCGCCAGCTCCCCCCGGGGGCTAGCGGGAGATTGGGCAGATACGCAGTATTTT
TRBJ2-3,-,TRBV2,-,CASSASNTQYF,TGTGCCAGCAGTGCTAGCAACACGCAGTATTTT
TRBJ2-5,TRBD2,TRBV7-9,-,CASSLLAGGPEETQYF,TGTGCCAGCAGCTTATTAGCGGGAGGGCCGGAGGAGACCCAGTACTTC
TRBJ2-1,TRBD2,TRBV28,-,CASSPLAGALYNEQFF,TGTGCCAGCAGTCCCCTAGCGGGAGCTTTATACAATGAGCAGTTCTTC
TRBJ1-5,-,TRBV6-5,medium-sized,CASSYSPGATQPQHF,TGTGCCAGCAGTTACTCCCCAGGGGCTACCCAGCCCCAGCATTTT
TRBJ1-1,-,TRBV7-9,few,CASSAGGNTEAFF,TGTGCCAGCAGCGCGGGAGGGAACACTGAAGCTTTCTTT
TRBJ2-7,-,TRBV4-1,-,CASSQTGHGSYEQYF,TGCGCCAGCAGCCAAACAGGACACGGATCCTACGAGCAGTACTTC
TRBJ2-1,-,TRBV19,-,CASSSPWTGNEQFF,TGTGCCAGTAGTTCCCCGTGGACGGGGAATGAGCAGTTCTTC
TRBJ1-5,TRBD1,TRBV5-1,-,CASSLTGDQPQHF,TGCGCCAGCAGCTTAACAGGGGATCAGCCCCAGCATTTT
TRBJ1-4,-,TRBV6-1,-,CASSVYSGAFGEKLFF,TGTGCCAGCAGTGTTTACTCTGGGGCATTTGGTGAAAAACTGTTTTTT
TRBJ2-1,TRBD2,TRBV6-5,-,CASVGRVNEQFF,TGTGCCAGCGTAGGGAGGGTGAATGAGCAGTTCTTC
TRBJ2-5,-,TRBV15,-,CATSRDPGGKETQYF,TGTGCCACCAGCAGAGATCCGGGGGGCAAAGAGACCCAGTACTTC
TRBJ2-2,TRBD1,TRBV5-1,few,CASSLDRANTGELFF,TGCGCCAGCAGCCTGGACAGGGCGAACACCGGGGAGCTGTTTTTT
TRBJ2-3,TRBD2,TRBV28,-,CASSSFSGVTDTQYF,TGTGCCAGCAGTTCCTTTAGCGGGGTCACAGATACGCAGTATTTT
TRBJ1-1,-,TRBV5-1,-,CASTTSRFMNTEAFF,TGCGCCAGCACCACGTCGCGTTTCATGAACACTGAAGCTTTCTTT
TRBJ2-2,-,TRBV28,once,CASSLTFGELFF,TGTGCCAGCAGCCTTACATTCGGGGAGCTGTTTTTT
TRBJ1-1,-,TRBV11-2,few,CASSLPFKGRTEAFF,TGTGCCAGCAGCTTACCCTTTAAAGGGAGGACTGAAGCTTTCTTT
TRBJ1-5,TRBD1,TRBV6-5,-,CASSRRGPGQPQHF,TGTGCCAGCAGTCGGAGGGGGCCCGGTCAGCCCCAGCATTTT
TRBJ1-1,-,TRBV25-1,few,CASRGTPNTEAFF,TGTGCCAGCAGGGGGACTCCGAACACTGAAGCTTTCTTT
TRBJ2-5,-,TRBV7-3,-,CASSLDEEETQYF,TGTGCCAGCAGCTTAGACGAGGAAGAGACCCAGTACTTC
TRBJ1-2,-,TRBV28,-,CASSGGEAPNFNYGYTF,TGTGCCAGCAGTGGAGGAGAGGCCCCAAATTTTAACTATGGCTACACCTTC
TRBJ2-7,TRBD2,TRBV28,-,CAVDTAGGTYEQYF,TGTGCCGTCGACACGGCGGGAGGTACCTACGAGCAGTACTTC
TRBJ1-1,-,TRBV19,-,CASSMGHPNTEAFF,TGTGCCAGTAGTATGGGACACCCGAACACTGAAGCTTTCTTT
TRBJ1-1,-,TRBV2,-,CASSEKGGDTEAFF,TGTGCCAGCAGTGAAAAAGGGGGGGACACTGAAGCTTTCTTT
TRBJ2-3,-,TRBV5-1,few,CASSLVLQDTQYF,TGCGCCAGCAGCTTGGTTTTGCAGGATACGCAGTATTTT
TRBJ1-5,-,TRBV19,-,CASKSGRGEAGSNQPQHF,TGTGCCAGTAAATCGGGTCGTGGGGAGGCCGGCAGCAATCAGCCCCAGCATTTT
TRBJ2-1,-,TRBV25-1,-,CASSTDNNEQFF,TGTGCCAGCAGTACGGACAACAATGAGCAGTTCTTC
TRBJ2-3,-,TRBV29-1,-,CSVEGGAGSTDTQYF,TGCAGCGTTGAGGGGGGAGCCGGGAGCACAGATACGCAGTATTTT
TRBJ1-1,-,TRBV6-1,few,CASSAQQNTEAFF,TGTGCCAGCAGTGCTCAACAGAACACTGAAGCTTTCTTT
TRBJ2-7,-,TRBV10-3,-,CAIGGARRGSSYEQYF,TGTGCCATCGGGGGGGCCCGGAGGGGCAGCTCCTACGAGCAGTACTTC
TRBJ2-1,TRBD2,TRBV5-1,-,CASSLEGSGRARQFF,TGCGCCAGCAGCTTGGAAGGCAGCGGGAGGGCGAGGCAGTTCTTC
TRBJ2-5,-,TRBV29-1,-,CSTEKGVGETQYF,TGCAGCACTGAGAAGGGAGTAGGAGAGACCCAGTACTTC
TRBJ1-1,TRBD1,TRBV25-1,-,CASSGTGALGGTEAFF,TGTGCCAGCAGTGGGACAGGAGCCTTAGGGGGCACTGAAGCTTTCTTT
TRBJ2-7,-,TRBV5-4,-,CASSPAGIGNEQYF,TGTGCCAGCAGCCCAGCCGGGATCGGAAACGAGCAGTACTTC